What follows is one T cell receptor beta chain and its context. CDR1 and CDR2 from the germline V gene are SGHRS and YFSETQ. Trimming shortened V by 4 bases and J by 4 bases, and 11 bases separated the two germline ends. The CDR3 loop spans 13 amino acids. Unique molecular identifiers tagged the TCRbeta library. Using its own MiXCR run on the PCR reads, TCRdb lists one record per CDR3 protein. The sample records some 310,000 distinct CDR3 sequences, roughly 25% being singletons. These data come from a study of T-cell reconstitution after alpha-beta-depleted transplantation in children. Sequencing was performed on PBMCs, mostly from graft donor cells, taken 180 days after TCRalphabeta/CD19-depleted stem cell transplant. The receptor comes from a male patient under 18 who had a stem cell transplant for acute lymphoblastic leukemia, so the T cells may come from the graft donor. This chain links TRBV5-1 with TRBJ1-1, with unresolved D. The CDR3 loop is CASSPTTSTEAFF. CDR3 sequence (DNA): TGCGCCAGCAGCCCTACGACAAGCACTGAAGCTTTCTTT.